There are many counts of the clone carrying this T cell receptor (beta chain). Its antigen is as yet unknown. This sample was taken from a study of CD8+CD57+ T cells in acquired aplastic anemia. Study at large: When averaged, DNA from sorted CD4+ and CD8+ cells came to approximately 3.2 ug. Healthy-donor CD4+ cells averaged roughly 9.8 million reads. Study-level points and caveats: No significant patient-versus-control difference appeared in CD8+ Simpson's diversity.

The trim removed 1 base at V and 12 bases at J, leaving 6 bases unmatched. The CDR3 has 12 residues. CDR1 and CDR2 (germline): SEHNR, FQNEAQ (reference sequence). Genomic DNA was employed as the template in profiling TCR beta VDJ and CDR3. TCRdb itself ran the reads through MiXCR, one entry per CDR3 protein. Of some 180,000 distinct CDR3 sequences in the sample, under 55% were seen once. The rearrangement joins TRBV7-9 to TRBJ2-7; TRBD1 matches at 7 bases. Sequenced sample: sorted CD4+, CD8+, or CD8+CD57+ T cells (not recorded which) from PBMCs. The clonotype comes from a human donor in good health. The CDR3 is CASSLVDRHVYF. DNA for the CDR3: TGTGCCAGCAGCTTAGTGGACAGGCATGTGTACTTC.